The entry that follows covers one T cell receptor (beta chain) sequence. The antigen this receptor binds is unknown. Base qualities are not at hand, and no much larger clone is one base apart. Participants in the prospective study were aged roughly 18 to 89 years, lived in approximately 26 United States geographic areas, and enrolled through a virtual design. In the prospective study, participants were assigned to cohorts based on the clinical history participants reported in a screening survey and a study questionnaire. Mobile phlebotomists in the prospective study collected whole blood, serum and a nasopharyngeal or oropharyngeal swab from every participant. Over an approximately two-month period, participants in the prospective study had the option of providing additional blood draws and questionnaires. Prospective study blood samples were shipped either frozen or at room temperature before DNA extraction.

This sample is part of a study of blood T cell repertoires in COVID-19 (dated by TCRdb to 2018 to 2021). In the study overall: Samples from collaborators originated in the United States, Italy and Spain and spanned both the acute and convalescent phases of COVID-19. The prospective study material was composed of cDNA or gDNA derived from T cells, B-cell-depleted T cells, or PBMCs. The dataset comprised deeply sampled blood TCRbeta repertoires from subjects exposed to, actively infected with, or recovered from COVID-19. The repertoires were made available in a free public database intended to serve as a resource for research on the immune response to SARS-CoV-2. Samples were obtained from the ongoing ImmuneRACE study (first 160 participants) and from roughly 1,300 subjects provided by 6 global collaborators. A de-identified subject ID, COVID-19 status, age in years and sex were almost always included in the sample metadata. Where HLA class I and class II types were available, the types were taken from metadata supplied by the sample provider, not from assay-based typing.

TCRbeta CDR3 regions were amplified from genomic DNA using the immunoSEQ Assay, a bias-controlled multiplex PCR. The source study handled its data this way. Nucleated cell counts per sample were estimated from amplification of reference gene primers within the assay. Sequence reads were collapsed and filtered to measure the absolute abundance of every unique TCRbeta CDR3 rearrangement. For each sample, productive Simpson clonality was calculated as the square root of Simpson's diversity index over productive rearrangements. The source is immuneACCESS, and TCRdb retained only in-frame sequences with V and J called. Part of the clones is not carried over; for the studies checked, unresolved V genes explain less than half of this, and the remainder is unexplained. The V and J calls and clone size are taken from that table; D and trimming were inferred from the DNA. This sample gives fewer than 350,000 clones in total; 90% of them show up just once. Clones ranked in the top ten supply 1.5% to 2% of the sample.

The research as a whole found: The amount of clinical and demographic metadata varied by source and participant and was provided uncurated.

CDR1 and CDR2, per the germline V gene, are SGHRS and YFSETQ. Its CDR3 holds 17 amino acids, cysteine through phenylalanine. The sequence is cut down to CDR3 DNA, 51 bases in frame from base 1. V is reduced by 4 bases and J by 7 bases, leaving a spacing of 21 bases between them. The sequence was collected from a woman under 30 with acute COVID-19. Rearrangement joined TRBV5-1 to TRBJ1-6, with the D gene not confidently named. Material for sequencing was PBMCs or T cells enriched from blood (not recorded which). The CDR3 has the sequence CASSELGGLPRNSPLHF. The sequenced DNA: TGCGCCAGCAGCGAGCTGGGAGGGTTGCCGCGGAATTCACCCCTCCACTTT.